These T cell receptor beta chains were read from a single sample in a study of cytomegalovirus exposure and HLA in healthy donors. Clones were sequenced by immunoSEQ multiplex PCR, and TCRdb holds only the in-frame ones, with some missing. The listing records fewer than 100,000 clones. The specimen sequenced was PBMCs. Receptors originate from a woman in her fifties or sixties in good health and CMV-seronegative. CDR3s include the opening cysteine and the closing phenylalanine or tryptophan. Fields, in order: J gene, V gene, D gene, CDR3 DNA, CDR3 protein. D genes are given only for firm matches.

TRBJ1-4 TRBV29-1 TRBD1 TGCAGCGTCGTATCCCGGGACAGCAGCGAAAAACTGTTTTTT CSVVSRDSSEKLFF
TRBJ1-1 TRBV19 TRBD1 TGTGCCAGTAGTTTGGGACAGGCGAACACTGAAGCTTTCTTT CASSLGQANTEAFF
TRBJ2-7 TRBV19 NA TGTGCCAGTAGCCCCCGAGGGGGGGAGGGTCGATCCTACGAGCAGTACTTC CASSPRGGEGRSYEQYF
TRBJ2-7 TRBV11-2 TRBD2 TGTGCCAGCAGCACCAGGACTAGCGGCGGCTACGAGCAGTACTTC CASSTRTSGGYEQYF
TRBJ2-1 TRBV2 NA TGTGCCAGCAGCCCGAATGCCGGGGATGAGCAGTTCTTC CASSPNAGDEQFF
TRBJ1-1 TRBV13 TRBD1 TGTGCCAGCAGCCGGATCGACAGGGACGAAGCTTTCTTT CASSRIDRDEAFF
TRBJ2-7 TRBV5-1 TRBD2 TGCGCCAGCAGCCCGACTAGCGGTTTCGTTTCCTACGAGCAGTACTTC CASSPTSGFVSYEQYF
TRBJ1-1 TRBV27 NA TGTGCCAGCAGTTCAATCCGACAGTTCATCTCTGAAGCTTTCTTT CASSSIRQFISEAFF
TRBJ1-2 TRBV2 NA TGTGCCAGCAGTACCCAGGGGCGCGAGTATGGCTACACCTTC CASSTQGREYGYTF
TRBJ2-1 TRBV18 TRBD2 TGTGCCAGCTCACCACTCGGTCTAGCGGGAATCGGTGAGCAGTTCTTC CASSPLGLAGIGEQFF
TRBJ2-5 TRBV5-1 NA TGCGCCAGCAGCTTTGCAGAACAAGAGACCCAGTACTTC CASSFAEQETQYF
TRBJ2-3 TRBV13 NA TGTGCCAGCAGCTTAGGGCGGAGACTGGGAGAAGATACGCAGTATTTT CASSLGRRLGEDTQYF
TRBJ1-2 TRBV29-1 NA TGCAGCTCCCAAGTGGGAGGGGAGGGTGGCTACACCTTC CSSQVGGEGGYTF
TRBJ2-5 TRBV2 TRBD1 TGTGCCAGGGAGACAGGGGGCGGTTTGGAGACCCAGTACTTC CARETGGGLETQYF
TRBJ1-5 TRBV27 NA TGTACCAGCAGTTTGAACAGGCGGGGAAATAGCAATCAGCCCCAGCATTTT CTSSLNRRGNSNQPQHF
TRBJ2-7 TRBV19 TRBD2 TGTGCCAGTAGTATAGGACTAGCGGGAGTCTACGAGCAGTACTTC CASSIGLAGVYEQYF
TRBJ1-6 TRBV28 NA TGTGCCAGCACCCGACAGGCCCTCTCCTATAATTCACCCCTCCACTTT CASTRQALSYNSPLHF
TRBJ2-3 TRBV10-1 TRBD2 TGCGCCAGCAGTGAAAGACTAGCGGGAGGCCAAGATACGCAGTATTTT CASSERLAGGQDTQYF
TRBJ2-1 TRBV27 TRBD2 TGTGCCAGCAGCCTAGCGGGAGAGCAGTACAATGAGCAGTTCTTC CASSLAGEQYNEQFF
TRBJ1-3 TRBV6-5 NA TGTGCCAGTCGACAGGTCCCTCACTCTGGAAACACCATATATTTT CASRQVPHSGNTIYF